These T cell receptor beta chains were read from a single sample in a study of cytomegalovirus exposure and HLA in healthy donors. Here immunoSEQ multiplex PCR was the method, and the copy in TCRdb shows in-frame clones only, minus some. The table has more than 150,000 clones, 82% seen once. The material sequenced was PBMCs. The receptors derive from a man between 40 and 49 years old in good health and CMV-seronegative. Each CDR3 is given with its conserved first and last residue. A D gene is named only where the DNA matches it firmly. Size is stated for part of the rows, as once, few or many counts, or as a class when the clone is expanded.

length: 14
size: NA
J: TRBJ1-1
V: TRBV6-5
D: TRBD1
DNA: TGTGCCAGCAGGCGGGGCAGGGGGCGCGTTGAAGCTTTCTTT
CDR3: CASRRGRGRVEAFF

length: 17
size: NA
J: TRBJ1-4
V: TRBV6-1
D: NA
DNA: TGTGCCAGCAGTGAAAGTATCGGGAGTGGGCCTAATGAAAAACTGTTTTTT
CDR3: CASSESIGSGPNEKLFF

length: 16
size: NA
J: TRBJ2-7
V: TRBV5-3
D: NA
DNA: TGTGCCAGAAGCCCGGCGGGGGCTCCTAACCTCCACGAGCAGTACTTC
CDR3: CARSPAGAPNLHEQYF

length: 14
size: NA
J: TRBJ1-2
V: TRBV25-1
D: TRBD1
DNA: TGTGCCAGCAGTGGTACAGGGACAGGCTATGGCTACACCTTC
CDR3: CASSGTGTGYGYTF

length: 14
size: NA
J: TRBJ2-7
V: TRBV11-3
D: NA
DNA: TGTGCCAGCAGCTCCAGGGATCTGTCTGGCGAGCAGTACTTC
CDR3: CASSSRDLSGEQYF

length: 12
size: few
J: TRBJ1-5
V: TRBV6-6
D: NA
DNA: TGTGCCAGCCTGGGGAGGGGCCAGCCCCAGCATTTT
CDR3: CASLGRGQPQHF

length: 17
size: NA
J: TRBJ2-2
V: TRBV7-2
D: TRBD2
DNA: TGTGCCAGCAGCTTAGAAAGCGGGGGGGCGAGGACCGGGGAGCTGTTTTTT
CDR3: CASSLESGGARTGELFF

length: 15
size: few
J: TRBJ1-5
V: TRBV9
D: TRBD1
DNA: TGTGCCAGCAGCCCCGGGACAGAGCCTTATCAGCCCCAGCATTTT
CDR3: CASSPGTEPYQPQHF

length: 12
size: NA
J: TRBJ2-3
V: TRBV5-8
D: NA
DNA: TGTGCCAGCAGCCAAAGGACGGGGACGCAGTATTTT
CDR3: CASSQRTGTQYF

length: 13
size: NA
J: TRBJ2-4
V: TRBV28
D: NA
DNA: TGTGCCAGCAGTTTAAGCAGGGAACGGTTTCAGTACTTC
CDR3: CASSLSRERFQYF

length: 13
size: NA
J: TRBJ2-5
V: TRBV7-3
D: TRBD1
DNA: TGTGCCAGCAGCCGGGACAGGGTGGAGACCCAGTACTTC
CDR3: CASSRDRVETQYF

length: 11
size: NA
J: TRBJ1-6
V: TRBV2
D: TRBD1
DNA: TGTGCCAGCAGTGGGGGACAGGCCCTCCACTTT
CDR3: CASSGGQALHF

length: 15
size: NA
J: TRBJ2-3
V: TRBV7-3
D: TRBD2
DNA: TGTGCCAGCAGCTCGGGACTAGCGGGTTCATATACGCAGTATTTT
CDR3: CASSSGLAGSYTQYF

length: 16
size: once
J: TRBJ2-7
V: TRBV4-2
D: NA
DNA: TGTGCCAGCAGCCAAGATCGAAGAGGACAGTCGTTCGAGCAGTACTTC
CDR3: CASSQDRRGQSFEQYF

length: 12
size: NA
J: TRBJ2-7
V: TRBV28
D: NA
DNA: TGTGCCAGCAGCCTCCCTTCCCTCGAGCAGTACTTC
CDR3: CASSLPSLEQYF

length: 13
size: NA
J: TRBJ2-7
V: TRBV7-2
D: TRBD1
DNA: TGTGCCAGCAGCTTAAACAGGGGCTACGAGCAGTACTTC
CDR3: CASSLNRGYEQYF

length: 17
size: NA
J: TRBJ2-2
V: TRBV5-1
D: TRBD2
DNA: TGCGCCAGCAGCTTGGCCGCGGCGGGAGCGAACACCGGGGAGCTGTTTTTT
CDR3: CASSLAAAGANTGELFF

length: 16
size: NA
J: TRBJ2-2
V: TRBV7-2
D: TRBD2
DNA: TGTGCCAGCAGCCCACAAAGTAGCGGGTACACCGGGGAGCTGTTTTTT
CDR3: CASSPQSSGYTGELFF

length: 13
size: NA
J: TRBJ1-1
V: TRBV6-6
D: TRBD1
DNA: TGTGCCAGCAGGAGGGACAGCAACACTGAAGCTTTCTTT
CDR3: CASRRDSNTEAFF

length: 13
size: NA
J: TRBJ1-2
V: TRBV15
D: NA
DNA: TGTGCCACCAGCAGAGGAAGAGACTTCGGTAACACCTTC
CDR3: CATSRGRDFGNTF

length: 16
size: NA
J: TRBJ2-7
V: TRBV6-6
D: NA
DNA: TGTGCCAGCAGTTGCCAGAAGGGGCTCCACTCCTACGAGCAGTACTTC
CDR3: CASSCQKGLHSYEQYF

length: 13
size: NA
J: TRBJ2-3
V: TRBV11-2
D: NA
DNA: TGTGCCAGCAGCTCCGCGGGGTCAGATACGCAGTATTTT
CDR3: CASSSAGSDTQYF

length: 17
size: NA
J: TRBJ2-1
V: TRBV11-2
D: TRBD2
DNA: TGTGCCAGCAGCTTAGCTCGGCCCGGGACTAAGAACAATGAGCAGTTCTTC
CDR3: CASSLARPGTKNNEQFF

length: 15
size: NA
J: TRBJ1-2
V: TRBV28
D: TRBD1
DNA: TGTGCCAGCAGTCCACAGGGGACAGCCAACTATGGCTACACCTTC
CDR3: CASSPQGTANYGYTF

length: 16
size: NA
J: TRBJ1-6
V: TRBV2
D: TRBD1
DNA: TGTGCCAGCAGTGAATCCGGGACAGAGTATAATTCACCCCTCCACTTT
CDR3: CASSESGTEYNSPLHF

length: 12
size: NA
J: TRBJ2-2
V: TRBV2
D: NA
DNA: TGTGCCAGCAGTTTAGACAGCGGGGAGCTGTTTTTT
CDR3: CASSLDSGELFF

length: 16
size: NA
J: TRBJ1-2
V: TRBV4-3
D: NA
DNA: TGCGCCAGCAGCCAAGATAATCAGTGGAGTCCCTATGGCTACACCTTC
CDR3: CASSQDNQWSPYGYTF

length: 14
size: NA
J: TRBJ2-1
V: TRBV13
D: NA
DNA: TGTGCCAGCAGCTTTGGCCCAATCGCGGATGAGCAGTTCTTC
CDR3: CASSFGPIADEQFF

length: 18
size: NA
J: TRBJ2-5
V: TRBV13
D: TRBD2
DNA: TGTGCCAGCAGCTCGGCGGGACTAGCGGGAGGGGGTCAAGAGACCCAGTACTTC
CDR3: CASSSAGLAGGGQETQYF

length: 15
size: NA
J: TRBJ1-6
V: TRBV6-5
D: NA
DNA: TGTGCCAGCAGTTACTCGAGGAATGTCGATTCACCCCTCCACTTT
CDR3: CASSYSRNVDSPLHF

length: 15
size: once
J: TRBJ1-1
V: TRBV4-1
D: NA
DNA: TGCGCCAGCAGCCAAGTGACGGACAGCTGGACTGAAGCTTTCTTT
CDR3: CASSQVTDSWTEAFF

length: 17
size: once
J: TRBJ2-3
V: TRBV11-3
D: NA
DNA: TGTGCCAGCAGCTTAGGTCGTGTCGGGATAGGAACAGATACGCAGTATTTT
CDR3: CASSLGRVGIGTDTQYF

length: 15
size: NA
J: TRBJ2-7
V: TRBV30
D: TRBD1
DNA: TGTGCCTGGAGTTATACCGGGACAGGCTCCTACGAGCAGTACTTC
CDR3: CAWSYTGTGSYEQYF

length: 15
size: few
J: TRBJ2-7
V: TRBV11-1
D: NA
DNA: TGTGCCAGCAGTCGACCCCCGGGGGAGGTGTACGAGCAGTACTTC
CDR3: CASSRPPGEVYEQYF

length: 13
size: NA
J: TRBJ2-7
V: TRBV30
D: NA
DNA: TGTGCCTGGACGGGGGATGGGGACCACGAGCAGTACTTC
CDR3: CAWTGDGDHEQYF

length: 14
size: NA
J: TRBJ1-2
V: TRBV5-6
D: NA
DNA: TGTGCCAGCAGCCAGCTCTGGGGGCAGTGGGGCTACACCTTC
CDR3: CASSQLWGQWGYTF

length: 13
size: NA
J: TRBJ1-5
V: TRBV30
D: NA
DNA: TGTGCCTGGAGTTTGCAGGGAAGTCAGCCCCAGCATTTT
CDR3: CAWSLQGSQPQHF

length: 16
size: NA
J: TRBJ1-4
V: TRBV5-4
D: NA
DNA: TGTGCCAGCAGCCCCGGTCGAGTCTTAACTAATGAAAAACTGTTTTTT
CDR3: CASSPGRVLTNEKLFF

length: 13
size: NA
J: TRBJ2-7
V: TRBV10-3
D: NA
DNA: TGTGCCATCAGCCCGGCAGGGAGGCGCGAGCAGTACTTC
CDR3: CAISPAGRREQYF

length: 16
size: NA
J: TRBJ2-2
V: TRBV19
D: NA
DNA: TGTGCCAGTATGTCGGTGACGACTACGAACACCGGGGAGCTGTTTTTT
CDR3: CASMSVTTTNTGELFF

length: 14
size: NA
J: TRBJ2-1
V: TRBV18
D: TRBD2
DNA: TGTGCCAGCTCACCGACTAGCGGGGGTACTGAGCAGTTCTTC
CDR3: CASSPTSGGTEQFF

length: 14
size: NA
J: TRBJ2-7
V: TRBV5-1
D: TRBD1
DNA: TGCGCCAGCAGCTTAGGTCAGGGGGCATACGAGCAGTACTTC
CDR3: CASSLGQGAYEQYF

length: 19
size: NA
J: TRBJ1-3
V: TRBV28
D: TRBD1
DNA: TGTGCCAGCAGTTTATGCCTCGGGACAGGGAATTTCTCTGGAAACACCATATATTTT
CDR3: CASSLCLGTGNFSGNTIYF

length: 15
size: NA
J: TRBJ2-7
V: TRBV19
D: TRBD1
DNA: TGTGCCAGTAGTTTCACGGGACAGGGGTACCACGAGCAGTACTTC
CDR3: CASSFTGQGYHEQYF

length: 15
size: NA
J: TRBJ2-3
V: TRBV9
D: NA
DNA: TGTGCCAGCAGCGTAGTACCGACTAGCACAGATACGCAGTATTTT
CDR3: CASSVVPTSTDTQYF

length: 13
size: NA
J: TRBJ2-2
V: TRBV28
D: TRBD1
DNA: TGTGCCACCTCGCTCCAGGGGGCCGGGGAGCTGTTTTTT
CDR3: CATSLQGAGELFF

length: 14
size: few
J: TRBJ2-3
V: TRBV7-3
D: TRBD2
DNA: TGTGCCAGCAGCTCGGGACTAGCAGCAGATACGCAGTATTTT
CDR3: CASSSGLAADTQYF

length: 13
size: NA
J: TRBJ2-1
V: TRBV15
D: TRBD2
DNA: TGTGCCACCGGGCTAGCGGGAATCAATGAGCAGTTCTTC
CDR3: CATGLAGINEQFF

length: 14
size: once
J: TRBJ1-1
V: TRBV27
D: NA
DNA: TGTGCCAGCAGTTTAAATCCTAGGGGAACTGAAGCTTTCTTT
CDR3: CASSLNPRGTEAFF

length: 14
size: NA
J: TRBJ2-1
V: TRBV9
D: TRBD2
DNA: TGTGCCAGCAGCGTAGCTGCGGGGGTGGATGAGCAGTTCTTC
CDR3: CASSVAAGVDEQFF

length: 15
size: NA
J: TRBJ2-5
V: TRBV6-5
D: NA
DNA: TGTGCCAGCAGTTACCCGGGGGGCCTCCGAGAGACCCAGTACTTC
CDR3: CASSYPGGLRETQYF

length: 14
size: NA
J: TRBJ2-5
V: TRBV2
D: TRBD1
DNA: TGTGCCAGCAGGCAGGACAGGGGCCCGGAGACCCAGTACTTC
CDR3: CASRQDRGPETQYF

length: 15
size: NA
J: TRBJ2-2
V: TRBV7-9
D: TRBD1
DNA: TGTGCCAGCAGCCCCATACAGGGGCGCACCGGGGAGCTGTTTTTT
CDR3: CASSPIQGRTGELFF

length: 13
size: NA
J: TRBJ2-5
V: TRBV29-1
D: NA
DNA: TGCAGCGCCACTACCCCGGGGGAAGAGACCCAGTACTTC
CDR3: CSATTPGEETQYF

length: 14
size: NA
J: TRBJ2-3
V: TRBV28
D: NA
DNA: TGTGCCAGCAGTTCGACTAGGAACACAGATACGCAGTATTTT
CDR3: CASSSTRNTDTQYF

length: 15
size: NA
J: TRBJ2-2
V: TRBV5-1
D: NA
DNA: TGCGCCAGCAGCTTGGGGCACATGAACACCGGGGAGCTGTTTTTT
CDR3: CASSLGHMNTGELFF

length: 15
size: once
J: TRBJ1-5
V: TRBV28
D: NA
DNA: TGTGCCAGCAGTTTAGGGTCAACAGGTAAACAGCCCCAGCATTTT
CDR3: CASSLGSTGKQPQHF

length: 13
size: NA
J: TRBJ1-2
V: TRBV4-1
D: NA
DNA: TGCGCCAGCAGCCAAAGGGGGAACTATGGCTACACCTTC
CDR3: CASSQRGNYGYTF

length: 15
size: few
J: TRBJ1-6
V: TRBV7-2
D: NA
DNA: TGTGCCAGCAGCACCCACCAGGGGTTAGAAGCACCCCTCCACTTT
CDR3: CASSTHQGLEAPLHF

length: 16
size: NA
J: TRBJ2-7
V: TRBV7-2
D: TRBD2
DNA: TGTGCCAGCAGCTTCTCCGGGACTACCTACTCCTACGAGCAGTACTTC
CDR3: CASSFSGTTYSYEQYF